These 10 T cell receptor beta chains came from one sample sequenced in a study of Ad26.COV2.S vaccination and SARS-CoV-2 variants. The protocol was immunoSEQ multiplex PCR, while the TCRdb copy is restricted to in-frame clones and leaves out a portion. The sample lists a few hundred thousand clones, 90% seen once, with less than 4.5% in the top ten. Indicated treatment: some 19 received Ad26.COV2.S at low or high dose, single or two shots; about 5 received placebo; per-sample allocation not given. Sampling was done on day 63 after the first vaccine or placebo injection. The specimen comprised peripheral blood, sampled in a trial of Ad26.COV2.S vaccine versus placebo. The receptors were gathered from a person between 18 and 59 years old who received the Ad26.COV2.S COVID-19 vaccine or a placebo.

The CDR3 region has the DNA TGTGCCAGCAGTTTAGCGGGAGGGCCGCTCGAGCAGTACTTC. This sequence encodes CASSLAGGPLEQYF. The chain couples TRBV28 to TRBJ2-7; 9 bases align to TRBD2. The germline V gene has CDR1 MDHEN and CDR2 SYDVKM. The CDR3 covers 14 residues. Trimming cost V 2 bases and J 6 bases; bases outside gene matches: 5.

V is TRBV4-2 and J is TRBJ2-7; D is tentatively TRBD1 or TRBD2 (6 bases each). The CDR3 is 16 amino acids. Trimming left V 2 bases short and J 4 bases short, with 18 bases between. Germline V CDR1 and CDR2: LGHNA, YNFKEQ. The CDR3 sequence is CASSQSRGLALYEQYF. The CDR3, as DNA: TGTGCCAGCAGCCAATCCCGGGGGCTGGCCCTATACGAGCAGTACTTC.

The V gene is TRBV6-4, the J gene TRBJ1-2; TRBD1 agrees at 9 bases. V lost 3 bases and J lost 7; bases outside the gene matches: 9. The CDR3 is 15 amino acids. The germline V gene encodes CDR1 MRHNA and CDR2 SNTAGT. CDR3 region: CASSETGQGPAGYTF. In DNA form, the CDR3 reads TGTGCCAGCAGTGAGACGGGACAGGGCCCCGCTGGCTACACCTTC.

The rearrangement links TRBV9 to TRBJ2-1; 11 bases match TRBD2. Germline V gives CDR1 SGDLS, CDR2 YYNGEE. The CDR3 consists of 16 residues. Germline trimming cut 3 bases from V and 5 bases from J; bases unmatched to any gene: 7. CDR3: CASSAALAGVDNEQFF. The CDR3 bases are TGTGCCAGCAGCGCCGCACTAGCGGGAGTCGACAATGAGCAGTTCTTC.

The chain links TRBV7-2 to TRBJ1-2; D is perhaps TRBD1 (6 bases). Per germline, CDR1 SGHTA and CDR2 FQGNSA. This CDR3 comprises 15 residues. Trimming left V 6 bases short and J 3 bases short, with 17 bases between. The CDR3 loop reads CASSPGQRTHYGYTF. DNA of the CDR3: TGTGCCAGCAGTCCTGGACAGAGGACTCACTATGGCTACACCTTC.

The rearrangement joins TRBV7-2 to TRBJ2-7; D could derive from TRBD1 or TRBD2 (5 bases each). Germline CDR1 SGHTA, CDR2 FQGNSA. The V and J ends lost 4 bases and 2 bases respectively, with 12 bases between them. This CDR3 region has 14 residues. CDR3 sequence reads: CASSSHRGPYEQYF. As DNA, the CDR3 is TGTGCCAGCAGCTCCCATCGGGGCCCCTACGAGCAGTACTTC. The complete variable domain, with remaining parts taken from reference TRBV7-2 and TRBJ2-7, reads GAGVSQSPSNKVTEKGKDVELRCDPISGHTALYWYRQSLGQGLEFLIYFQGNSAPDKSGLPSDRFSAERTGGSVSTLTIQRTQQEDSAVYLCASSSHRGPYEQYFGPGTRLTVT.

This chain uses TRBV11-1 with TRBJ2-1; 7 bases map to TRBD1. CDR1 is SGHAT and CDR2 is FQDESV in the germline V gene (reference sequence). The V and J ends lost 5 bases and 7 bases, in that order; junction bases with no gene match: 2. This CDR3 is built from 12 residues. This CDR3 is CASSPDRNEQFF. The CDR3 bases are TGTGCCAGCAGCCCGGACAGGAATGAGCAGTTCTTC.

This clone appeared once. The rearrangement links TRBV10-3 to TRBJ2-2; D possibly corresponds to TRBD1 (6 bases). The CDR3 covers 19 residues. Germline lookup yields CDR1 ENHRY and CDR2 SYGVKD. The V gene lost 0 bases and the J gene lost 9 bases, with 26 bases spanning the gap. CDR3 loop: CAISESPQTFRDTPRELFF. In DNA form, the CDR3 reads TGTGCCATCAGTGAGTCCCCGCAAACCTTTCGGGACACGCCCAGGGAGCTGTTTTTT.

The chain links TRBV12-5 to TRBJ2-2, with unresolved D. V was trimmed by 4 bases and J by 6 bases, leaving 9 bases between them. Germline V gene data show CDR1 as LGHNT and CDR2 as FRNRAP. The CDR3 has 13 residues. CDR3 sequence (DNA): TGTGCTAGTGGTTCCGGGTACGCCGGGGAGCTGTTTTTT. This gives the protein CASGSGYAGELFF. Full variable domain (remainder filled in from reference TRBV12-5 and TRBJ2-2): DARVTQTPRHKVTEMGQEVTMRCQPILGHNTVFWYRQTMMQGLELLAYFRNRAPLDDSGMPKDRFSAEMPDATLATLKIQPSEPRDSAVYFCASGSGYAGELFFGEGSRLTVL.

J is TRBJ1-1 and V is TRBV2; D unclear. Germline V gene lookup returns CDR1 SNHLY and CDR2 FYNNEI. Trimming shortened V by 6 bases and J by 5 bases, and 13 bases separated the two germline ends. The CDR3 consists of 13 residues. The DNA for the CDR3 is TGTGCCAGCAGGGGGATCCTCGAGACTGAAGCTTTCTTT. Translation gives CASRGILETEAFF.